This T cell receptor (beta chain) derives from a study of cytomegalovirus exposure and HLA in healthy donors. Study-wide results and caveats: Trimming of TCR beta V- and J-genes showed a link, identified in a later analysis, to a missense DCLRE1C variant.

Looked up from germline, CDR1 is MDHEN and CDR2 is SYDVKM. There are 15 residues in the CDR3. V lost 5 bases to trimming and J lost 1 base, with 15 bases between them. Note on this clone: As yet, its antigen is unknown.

PCR was performed using 60 Vbeta and 13 Jbeta primers. This table comes from immunoSEQ multiplex PCR, and its TCRdb copy is limited to in-frame clones, with some not included. The sample contains 150,000 to 200,000 clones, 77% of which appear only once. This chain uses TRBV28 with TRBJ2-7; a weak D match, TRBD1 (6 bases). The clonotype originates from a woman in her 30s in good health and CMV-seropositive. Input material: PBMCs. CDR3 in amino acids: CASSGNRVVSYEQYF. The CDR3 bases are TGTGCCAGCAGTGGAAACAGGGTCGTTTCCTACGAGCAGTACTTC.